Described below is a single TCR beta chain sequence and its context. The antigen is unknown. A read error may account for a junction end that differs from germline. Germline V gene data show CDR1 as SSHAT and CDR2 as FNYEAQ (reference sequence). CDR3 length: 13 amino acids. Sampling of blood occurred at baseline, cycle 4 day 1, and cycle 7 day 1. Some clones are missing from TCRdb's copy, which holds only in-frame ones; the method was immunoSEQ multiplex PCR. The sample shows tens of thousands of clones, about 90% of them seen only once. These data come from a study of OX40 agonist ivuxolimab in advanced cancers. Across the whole study: Ivuxolimab, an antibody acting as an agonist of OX40 (CD134), was used to treat patients.

Study observations and caveats: CD8+ T cells averaged more expanded clones than CD4+. Patients with a partial response at 0.1-3.0 mg/kg had among the lowest clonal expansion.

The chain couples TRBV7-7 to TRBJ2-1, with a weak D call TRBD1 (6 bases). Sequenced here: CD4+ or CD8+ T cells sorted from blood, sampled in a trial of the OX40 agonist ivuxolimab. This TCR was recovered from an adult with an advanced solid tumor such as melanoma, head and neck, liver or kidney cancer. CDR3 region: CASSHLRGNEQFF. In nucleotides, the CDR3 is TGTGCTAGCAGCCACCTCAGGGGCAATGAGCAGTTCTTC.